By share, the clone carrying this T cell receptor (beta chain) ranks as medium-sized. Its target is not known. Both TCR beta VDJ combination and CDR3 sequence profiling were carried out. Genomic DNA was the template for this profiling. Each CDR3 protein is one row after TCRdb ran MiXCR on the reads. The sample consists of tens of thousands of distinct CDR3 sequences, around 80% of them appearing once. This entry comes from a study of CD8+CD57+ T cells in acquired aplastic anemia. General observations from the study: Patients and controls had in common fewer than 30 CD8+ CDR3 sequences.

Material: sorted CD4+, CD8+, or CD8+CD57+ T cells (not recorded which) from PBMCs. This receptor was taken from a human donor in good health, serving as a control.

The CDR3 region is CASSQDRSYSPLHF. The CDR3 nucleotides read TGCGCCAGCAGCCAAGATAGGAGTTATTCACCCCTCCACTTT. The rearrangement uses TRBV4-1 and TRBJ1-6, with D unresolved. Germline lookup yields CDR1 MGHRA and CDR2 YSYEKL. Deletions cut 0 bases from V and 8 bases from J, with 8 bases between. The CDR3 consists of 14 residues.